This entry features one T cell receptor beta chain sequence. Its target is unknown. Treatment given: roughly ten-day PBMC culture with coronavirus spike peptide pools or control peptides (ViraFEST assay). These data come from a study of vaccination and CD4 T cells after COVID-19. About the research overall: For each participant, vaccination comprised two doses of either the BNT162b2 or the mRNA-1273 vaccine. Overall study findings and caveats: Relatively few convalescent patients and no early post-infection timepoints were analyzed. The rise in median SARS-CoV-2-reactive clonotypes, from approximately 23 to 38, was not significant.

An Oncomine TCR Beta short-read assay was used to sequence the DNA from cultured CD4+ T cells. The authors extracted genomic DNA from cultured CD4+ T cells. Using its own MiXCR run on the PCR reads, TCRdb lists one record per CDR3 protein. Of around 19,000 distinct CDR3 sequences listed, 52% are singletons. The germline CDR1 and CDR2 sequences are DFQATT and SNEGSKA (reference sequence). The CDR3 is made up of 15 amino acids. Sequencing was carried out using CD4+ T cells from blood, cultured in vitro. This clonotype was obtained from a human donor who had recovered from COVID-19. V is TRBV20-1 and J is TRBJ2-1; 8 bases align to TRBD2. The end of the DNA is better explained by TRBJ2-7, so the J call may be wrong. The CDR3 sequence: CSASKLADFSYEQYF. In DNA, the CDR3 is TGCAGTGCTAGTAAACTAGCGGACTTCTCCTACGAGCAGTACTTC.